Listed below are T cell receptor beta chains from one sample, sequenced in a study of radiation and T cells in renal cell carcinoma. The assay was immunoSEQ multiplex PCR, and TCRdb's table has in-frame clones only and misses some. The sample has about 26,000 clones, 81% seen once; the top ten hold 30% to 40%. The specimen was blood, collected from a patient whose treatment included radiotherapy and nephrectomy. These receptors were collected from a man in his sixties with renal cell carcinoma. Both conserved end residues are part of each CDR3. Fields, in order: CDR3 length, V gene, D gene, clone size, J gene, CDR3 protein, CDR3 DNA. The D gene is left open where the match is weak. The size field is filled for only some rows; it gives once, few, many or a size class.

cdr3_length: 14; v_call: TRBV6-6; d_call: NA; clone_size: NA; j_call: TRBJ1-2; cdr3_aa: CASSYLEGRDGYTF; cdr3_nt: TGTGCCAGCAGTTACCTCGAAGGGAGGGATGGCTACACCTTC
cdr3_length: 15; v_call: TRBV18; d_call: TRBD2; clone_size: NA; j_call: TRBJ2-1; cdr3_aa: CASSQTSGSYNEQFF; cdr3_nt: TGTGCCAGCTCACAGACTAGCGGGAGCTACAATGAGCAGTTCTTC
cdr3_length: 17; v_call: TRBV7-2; d_call: NA; clone_size: NA; j_call: TRBJ2-4; cdr3_aa: CASSLAASGSPKNIQYF; cdr3_nt: TGTGCCAGCAGCTTAGCGGCTTCGGGGTCACCTAAAAACATTCAGTACTTC
cdr3_length: 14; v_call: TRBV18; d_call: NA; clone_size: NA; j_call: TRBJ2-3; cdr3_aa: CASSPLTASDTQYF; cdr3_nt: TGTGCCAGCTCACCATTGACGGCTTCAGATACGCAGTATTTT
cdr3_length: 13; v_call: TRBV29-1; d_call: NA; clone_size: few; j_call: TRBJ1-1; cdr3_aa: CSVGQDMNTEAFF; cdr3_nt: TGCAGCGTTGGACAGGATATGAACACTGAAGCTTTCTTT
cdr3_length: 13; v_call: TRBV29-1; d_call: NA; clone_size: NA; j_call: TRBJ2-3; cdr3_aa: CSVGGRNTDTQYF; cdr3_nt: TGCAGCGTGGGTGGGCGGAACACAGATACGCAGTATTTT
cdr3_length: 13; v_call: TRBV30; d_call: TRBD1; clone_size: few; j_call: TRBJ1-1; cdr3_aa: CAWGQDVGTEAFF; cdr3_nt: TGTGCCTGGGGACAGGACGTTGGCACTGAAGCTTTCTTT
cdr3_length: 14; v_call: TRBV15; d_call: TRBD1; clone_size: NA; j_call: TRBJ1-1; cdr3_aa: CATSREQGGTEAFF; cdr3_nt: TGTGCCACCAGCAGAGAACAGGGGGGGACTGAAGCTTTCTTT
cdr3_length: 13; v_call: TRBV6-5; d_call: TRBD2; clone_size: NA; j_call: TRBJ2-5; cdr3_aa: CASSYGEGETQYF; cdr3_nt: TGTGCCAGCAGTTACGGGGAGGGAGAGACCCAGTACTTC
cdr3_length: 14; v_call: TRBV2; d_call: NA; clone_size: few; j_call: TRBJ1-5; cdr3_aa: CASRPGLSNQPQHF; cdr3_nt: TGTGCCAGCAGGCCCGGACTAAGCAATCAGCCCCAGCATTTT
cdr3_length: 18; v_call: TRBV27; d_call: TRBD1; clone_size: NA; j_call: TRBJ1-6; cdr3_aa: CASSLYPPWTGGASPLHF; cdr3_nt: TGTGCCAGCAGTTTATACCCCCCCTGGACAGGGGGCGCTTCACCCCTCCACTTT
cdr3_length: 12; v_call: TRBV5-4; d_call: NA; clone_size: once; j_call: TRBJ2-7; cdr3_aa: CASSSSSYEQYF; cdr3_nt: TGTGCCAGCAGCTCGAGCTCCTACGAGCAGTACTTC
cdr3_length: 16; v_call: TRBV5-4; d_call: NA; clone_size: NA; j_call: TRBJ2-5; cdr3_aa: CASSARADPYQETQYF; cdr3_nt: TGTGCCAGCAGCGCCAGGGCGGATCCGTACCAAGAGACCCAGTACTTC
cdr3_length: 14; v_call: TRBV27; d_call: NA; clone_size: NA; j_call: TRBJ2-7; cdr3_aa: CASSLAGSGYEQYF; cdr3_nt: TGTGCCAGCAGTTTAGCGGGTTCAGGTTACGAGCAGTACTTC
cdr3_length: 15; v_call: TRBV5-5; d_call: TRBD2; clone_size: NA; j_call: TRBJ2-1; cdr3_aa: CASSLVAGDYNEQFF; cdr3_nt: TGTGCCAGCAGCTTGGTAGCGGGGGATTACAATGAGCAGTTCTTC
cdr3_length: 20; v_call: TRBV7-6; d_call: TRBD2; clone_size: NA; j_call: TRBJ2-6; cdr3_aa: CASSLGPRTSLSSGANVLTF; cdr3_nt: TGTGCCAGCAGCTTAGGTCCCCGGACTAGCCTCAGCTCTGGGGCCAACGTCCTGACTTTC
cdr3_length: 17; v_call: TRBV7-6; d_call: NA; clone_size: NA; j_call: TRBJ1-2; cdr3_aa: CASSPLRWSDWGGGYTF; cdr3_nt: TGTGCCAGCAGCCCATTAAGGTGGTCAGACTGGGGTGGTGGCTACACCTTC
cdr3_length: 16; v_call: TRBV30; d_call: TRBD2; clone_size: NA; j_call: TRBJ2-1; cdr3_aa: CAWSPLRGAVYNEQFF; cdr3_nt: TGTGCCTGGAGTCCCCTGCGGGGGGCGGTTTACAATGAGCAGTTCTTC
cdr3_length: 15; v_call: TRBV6-5; d_call: NA; clone_size: NA; j_call: TRBJ2-1; cdr3_aa: CASSPETPSYNEQFF; cdr3_nt: TGTGCCAGCAGTCCCGAAACCCCCAGTTACAATGAGCAGTTCTTC
cdr3_length: 15; v_call: TRBV6-5; d_call: TRBD1; clone_size: NA; j_call: TRBJ2-7; cdr3_aa: CASSLLGQVSYEQYF; cdr3_nt: TGTGCCAGCAGTCTTCTCGGACAGGTATCCTACGAGCAGTACTTC
cdr3_length: 16; v_call: TRBV27; d_call: TRBD2; clone_size: NA; j_call: TRBJ2-7; cdr3_aa: CASLGRLAGSSYEQYF; cdr3_nt: TGTGCCAGCCTAGGAAGGCTAGCGGGAAGCTCCTACGAGCAGTACTTC
cdr3_length: 15; v_call: TRBV21-1; d_call: NA; clone_size: NA; j_call: TRBJ2-3; cdr3_aa: CASSSRLNCPDTQYF; cdr3_nt: TGTGCCAGCAGCTCCCGGTTAAATTGTCCAGATACGCAGTATTTT